The source of this T cell receptor (beta chain) is a study of OX40 agonist ivuxolimab in advanced cancers. For the study at large: The diagnoses of dose-escalation patients were hepatocellular carcinoma, melanoma, renal cell or head and neck cancer. Findings of the study overall: In CD8+ T cells, expanded clones were on average more numerous than in CD4+. In the 0.1-3.0 mg/kg groups, partial responders showed among the lowest expansion.

Comments on this clone: What it binds is unknown.

Per the germline V gene, CDR1 is MDHEN and CDR2 is SYDVKM. V lost 5 bases and J 8 bases, leaving 13 bases between the germline ends. The CDR3 totals 13 residues. Some clones are missing from TCRdb's copy, which holds only in-frame ones; the method was immunoSEQ multiplex PCR. The profile covers approximately 80,000 clones, with approximately 90% appearing a single time and around 0.19% taken by the ten largest. The rearrangement joins TRBV28 to TRBJ2-1, with a possible D match to TRBD2 (5 bases). The sequence was obtained from an adult with an advanced solid tumor such as melanoma, head and neck, liver or kidney cancer. The sequencing here drew on CD4+ or CD8+ T cells sorted from blood, taken in a trial of the OX40 agonist ivuxolimab. CDR3: CASSLASWDEQFF. The CDR3 nucleotides read TGTGCCAGCAGTCTGGCTAGCTGGGATGAGCAGTTCTTC.